This paragraph covers one T cell receptor (beta chain) sequence. Trimming took 2 bases from V and 3 from J, leaving 11 bases between them. Germline loops: CDR1 SQVTM, CDR2 ANQGSEA. The CDR3 is 14 residues long. The sample comes from a study of control samples from healthy donors and cancer patients. TCRdb's table, derived via immunoSEQ multiplex PCR, lists solely in-frame clones and lacks some. The sample carries just over 150,000 clones, roughly 90% recorded once. The clonotype comes from a man younger than 40 in good health. The chain links TRBV29-1 to TRBJ2-1; D is perhaps TRBD1 or TRBD2 (5 bases each). The sequenced material came from blood. The CDR3 is CSVERGALYNEQFF. In DNA form, the CDR3 reads TGCAGCGTTGAAAGAGGGGCCCTCTACAATGAGCAGTTCTTC.